A selection of T cell receptor beta chains follows, all from one sample in a study of post-analysis software for immune sequencing data. MiXCR, run by TCRdb on the PCR reads, gives a single entry per CDR3 protein. The table includes about 460,000 distinct CDR3 sequences, roughly 45% detected once. Sequencing used blood. Source of these receptors: a girl under 18 with multiple sclerosis. Both conserved end residues are part of each CDR3. The order of the fields is V gene, clone size, D gene, J gene, CDR3 protein, CDR3 DNA. A D gene is named only where the DNA matches it firmly. Not every row has a clone size; where given, it reads once, few, many or a size class.

v_call: TRBV4-3
clone_size: -
d_call: -
j_call: TRBJ1-1
cdr3_aa: CASSQVARTEAFF
cdr3_nt: TGCGCCAGCAGCCAAGTTGCAAGAACTGAAGCTTTCTTT

v_call: TRBV7-3
clone_size: -
d_call: TRBD2
j_call: TRBJ2-5
cdr3_aa: CASTTSGSQETQYF
cdr3_nt: TGTGCCAGCACCACTAGCGGATCTCAAGAGACCCAGTACTTC

v_call: TRBV9
clone_size: -
d_call: -
j_call: TRBJ2-7
cdr3_aa: CASSVVLQAEQYF
cdr3_nt: TGTGCCAGCAGCGTAGTTTTGCAGGCCGAGCAGTACTTC

v_call: TRBV6-5
clone_size: few
d_call: TRBD2
j_call: TRBJ2-6
cdr3_aa: CASSYTGTSGTGANVLTF
cdr3_nt: TGTGCCAGCAGTTATACCGGGACTAGCGGGACTGGGGCCAACGTCCTGACTTTC

v_call: TRBV20-1
clone_size: few
d_call: -
j_call: TRBJ1-2
cdr3_aa: CSARDRGYSPLDGYTF
cdr3_nt: TGCAGTGCTAGAGATCGGGGTTACAGTCCCCTCGATGGCTACACCTTC

v_call: TRBV7-3
clone_size: -
d_call: -
j_call: TRBJ1-4
cdr3_aa: CASSERQALYPTNEKLFF
cdr3_nt: TGTGCCAGCAGCGAACGCCAGGCGCTCTACCCAACTAATGAAAAACTGTTTTTT

v_call: TRBV29-1
clone_size: -
d_call: -
j_call: TRBJ1-1
cdr3_aa: CSVSPLRNTEAFF
cdr3_nt: TGCAGCGTTTCTCCTCTCCGGAACACTGAAGCTTTCTTT

v_call: TRBV6-6
clone_size: -
d_call: TRBD1
j_call: TRBJ2-7
cdr3_aa: CASSRDREGEQYF
cdr3_nt: TGTGCCAGCAGCCGGGACAGGGAAGGCGAGCAGTACTTC

v_call: TRBV28
clone_size: -
d_call: TRBD2
j_call: TRBJ2-1
cdr3_aa: CASRLAGYNEQFF
cdr3_nt: TGCGCCAGCAGGCTAGCGGGGTACAATGAGCAGTTCTTC

v_call: TRBV18
clone_size: -
d_call: -
j_call: TRBJ2-3
cdr3_aa: CASSPPEEDTQYF
cdr3_nt: TGTGCCAGCTCACCACCAGAGGAAGATACGCAGTATTTT

v_call: TRBV29-1
clone_size: -
d_call: -
j_call: TRBJ2-7
cdr3_aa: CSVGARGACEQYF
cdr3_nt: TGCAGCGTTGGGGCAAGGGGGGCTTGCGAGCAGTACTTC

v_call: TRBV20-1
clone_size: -
d_call: TRBD2
j_call: TRBJ2-3
cdr3_aa: CSASGPIAGVEDTQYF
cdr3_nt: TGCAGTGCTAGTGGCCCCATAGCGGGAGTTGAGGATACGCAGTATTTT

v_call: TRBV24-1
clone_size: -
d_call: TRBD1
j_call: TRBJ2-1
cdr3_aa: CATSDPLQGDSSYNEQFF
cdr3_nt: TGTGCCACCAGTGATCCATTGCAGGGGGACAGCTCCTACAATGAGCAGTTCTTC

v_call: TRBV6-2/TRBV6-3
clone_size: -
d_call: TRBD1
j_call: TRBJ1-5
cdr3_aa: CASSYRDRGPHQPQHF
cdr3_nt: TGTGCCAGCAGTTACCGGGACAGGGGGCCACATCAGCCCCAGCATTTT

v_call: TRBV24-1
clone_size: -
d_call: TRBD2
j_call: TRBJ2-1
cdr3_aa: CATSDLVLAGGGEQFF
cdr3_nt: TGTGCCACCAGTGATTTGGTCCTAGCGGGAGGTGGGGAGCAGTTCTTC

v_call: TRBV20-1
clone_size: -
d_call: TRBD2
j_call: TRBJ2-1
cdr3_aa: CSAYAGGPNEQFF
cdr3_nt: TGCAGTGCTTACGCGGGAGGGCCAAATGAGCAGTTCTTC

v_call: TRBV3-1
clone_size: -
d_call: TRBD2
j_call: TRBJ2-1
cdr3_aa: CASSQTSGTSYNEQFF
cdr3_nt: TGTGCCAGCAGCCAAACTAGCGGGACATCCTACAATGAGCAGTTCTTC

v_call: TRBV2
clone_size: few
d_call: -
j_call: TRBJ2-7
cdr3_aa: CASSEALGLANYEQYF
cdr3_nt: TGTGCCAGCAGTGAAGCGCTTGGTTTGGCAAACTACGAGCAGTACTTC

v_call: TRBV27
clone_size: few
d_call: TRBD1
j_call: TRBJ2-7
cdr3_aa: CASSLSAGGGYEQYF
cdr3_nt: TGTGCCAGCAGTTTATCCGCAGGGGGTGGCTACGAGCAGTACTTC

v_call: TRBV5-1
clone_size: few
d_call: -
j_call: TRBJ2-5
cdr3_aa: CASSLNTGETQYF
cdr3_nt: TGCGCCAGCAGCTTGAACACAGGGGAGACCCAGTACTTC

v_call: TRBV7-9
clone_size: -
d_call: TRBD2
j_call: TRBJ2-3
cdr3_aa: CASSSGTSRMSNTQYF
cdr3_nt: TGTGCCAGCAGCTCGGGGACTAGCCGAATGTCAAATACGCAGTATTTT

v_call: TRBV4-1
clone_size: -
d_call: -
j_call: TRBJ1-1
cdr3_aa: CASSPPLGNTEAFF
cdr3_nt: TGCGCCAGCAGCCCACCTCTTGGGAACACTGAAGCTTTCTTT

v_call: TRBV25-1
clone_size: few
d_call: TRBD2
j_call: TRBJ2-3
cdr3_aa: CASSDLAGAADTQYF
cdr3_nt: TGTGCCAGCAGTGACCTAGCGGGAGCGGCAGATACGCAGTATTTT

v_call: TRBV20-1
clone_size: few
d_call: TRBD2
j_call: TRBJ2-1
cdr3_aa: CSARVTSGNEQFF
cdr3_nt: TGCAGTGCTAGAGTGACTAGCGGCAATGAGCAGTTCTTC

v_call: TRBV27
clone_size: -
d_call: -
j_call: TRBJ2-7
cdr3_aa: CASSSQGRSYEQYF
cdr3_nt: TGTGCCAGCAGTTCCCAGGGTAGGTCCTACGAGCAGTACTTC

v_call: TRBV29-1
clone_size: few
d_call: -
j_call: TRBJ2-7
cdr3_aa: CSVVRTGAGEQYF
cdr3_nt: TGCAGCGTTGTAAGAACAGGGGCGGGGGAGCAGTACTTC

v_call: TRBV20-1
clone_size: few
d_call: TRBD2
j_call: TRBJ2-4
cdr3_aa: CSARSGRAEENIQYF
cdr3_nt: TGCAGTGCTAGGAGCGGGAGGGCCGAGGAAAACATTCAGTACTTC

v_call: TRBV11-2
clone_size: -
d_call: TRBD1
j_call: TRBJ2-5
cdr3_aa: CASTLGTGQETQYF
cdr3_nt: TGTGCCAGCACCTTAGGGACAGGCCAAGAGACCCAGTACTTC

v_call: TRBV29-1
clone_size: -
d_call: -
j_call: TRBJ2-1
cdr3_aa: CSAEDTSYEQFF
cdr3_nt: TGCAGCGCTGAGGACACCTCCTACGAGCAGTTCTTC

v_call: TRBV20-1
clone_size: once
d_call: -
j_call: TRBJ2-4
cdr3_aa: CSARPGADIQYF
cdr3_nt: TGCAGTGCTAGGCCCGGAGCTGACATTCAGTACTTC

v_call: TRBV11-2
clone_size: -
d_call: -
j_call: TRBJ2-2
cdr3_aa: CASSLDITGELFF
cdr3_nt: TGTGCCAGCAGCCTGGACATTACCGGGGAGCTGTTTTTT

v_call: TRBV9
clone_size: -
d_call: TRBD2
j_call: TRBJ2-1
cdr3_aa: CASSVEGTSFGNEQFF
cdr3_nt: TGTGCCAGCAGCGTAGAGGGGACTAGCTTTGGCAATGAGCAGTTCTTC

v_call: TRBV20-1
clone_size: many
d_call: -
j_call: TRBJ2-7
cdr3_aa: CSARDTQSGEQYF
cdr3_nt: TGCAGTGCTAGAGATACTCAGTCGGGGGAGCAGTACTTC

v_call: TRBV5-5
clone_size: -
d_call: -
j_call: TRBJ2-3
cdr3_aa: CASPFSGGDTQYF
cdr3_nt: TGTGCCAGCCCCTTCTCTGGGGGGGATACGCAGTATTTT

v_call: TRBV12-3/TRBV12-4
clone_size: -
d_call: TRBD1
j_call: TRBJ2-7
cdr3_aa: CASARTGSSYEQYF
cdr3_nt: TGTGCCAGCGCCCGGACAGGGAGCTCCTACGAGCAGTACTTC

v_call: TRBV7-2
clone_size: -
d_call: TRBD2
j_call: TRBJ2-3
cdr3_aa: CASSPRGSSSTDTQYF
cdr3_nt: TGTGCCAGCAGCCCACGCGGGAGCTCTAGCACAGATACGCAGTATTTT

v_call: TRBV10-3
clone_size: -
d_call: -
j_call: TRBJ2-3
cdr3_aa: CATAGTTSTDTQYF
cdr3_nt: TGTGCCACCGCCGGGACAACTAGCACAGATACGCAGTATTTT

v_call: TRBV12-3/TRBV12-4
clone_size: -
d_call: -
j_call: TRBJ2-7
cdr3_aa: CASSLWGAYEQYF
cdr3_nt: TGTGCCAGCAGTTTGTGGGGGGCCTACGAGCAGTACTTC